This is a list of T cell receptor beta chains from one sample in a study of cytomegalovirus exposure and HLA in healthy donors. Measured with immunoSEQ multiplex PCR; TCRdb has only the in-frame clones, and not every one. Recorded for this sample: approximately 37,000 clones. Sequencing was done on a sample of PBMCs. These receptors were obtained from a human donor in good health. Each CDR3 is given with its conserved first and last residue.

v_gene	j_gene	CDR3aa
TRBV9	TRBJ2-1	CASSPGRQGAVNEQFF
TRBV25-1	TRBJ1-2	CASSVGDGGYTF
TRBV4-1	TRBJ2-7	CASSQEIGGGTFTYEQYF
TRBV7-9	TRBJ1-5	CASSLVPGGDPDQPQHF
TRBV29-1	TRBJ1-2	CSAAAGQVGGYTF
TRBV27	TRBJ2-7	CASSLGQFYEQYF
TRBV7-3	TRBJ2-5	CASSYSGGETQYF
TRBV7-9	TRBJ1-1	CASSPLPGGTEAFF
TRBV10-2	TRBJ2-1	CASSEWRGGSYEQFF
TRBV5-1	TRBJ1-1	CASSLVQAYPTTEAFF
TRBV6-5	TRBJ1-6	CASMVGQGNSPLHF
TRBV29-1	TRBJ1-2	CSVTLSPGQGGNYGYTF
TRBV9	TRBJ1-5	CASSVGGSQNQPQHF
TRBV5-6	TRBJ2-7	CASSFPGTGREQYF
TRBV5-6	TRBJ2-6	CASSATASGANVLTF
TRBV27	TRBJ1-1	CASSWTGAGTEAFF
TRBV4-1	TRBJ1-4	CASSQDAMGWGDEKLFF
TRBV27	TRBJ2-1	CASSFEGLPYNEQFF
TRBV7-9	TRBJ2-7	CASSRPGTGVYEQYF
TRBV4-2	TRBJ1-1	CASSPTGIPADTEAFF
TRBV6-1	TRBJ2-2	CASSDWGLFGELFF
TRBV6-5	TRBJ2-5	CASRIAGRETQYF
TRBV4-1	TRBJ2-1	CASSPGLAGGSSYNEQFF
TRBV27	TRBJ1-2	CASSQDRVGDYGYTF
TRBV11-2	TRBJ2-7	CASSIGGGQGYEQYF
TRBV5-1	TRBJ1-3	CASSYGNSGNTIYF
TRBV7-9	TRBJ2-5	CASSLQELAETQYF
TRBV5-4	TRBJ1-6	CASSLSINREGSPLHF
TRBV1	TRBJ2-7	CTSSLKKNRVYEQYF
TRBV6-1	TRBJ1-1	CASSEALLRVTEAFF
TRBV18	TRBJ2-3	CASSPGQGLNTDTQYF
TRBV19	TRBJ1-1	CASSPSGGVTEAFF
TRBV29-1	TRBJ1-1	CSAQDWTGNTEAFF
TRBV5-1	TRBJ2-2	CASSKGTGELFF
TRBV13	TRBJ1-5	CASSLTGENQPQHF
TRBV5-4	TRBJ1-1	CASSFSNTEAFF
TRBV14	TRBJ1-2	CASSQSTRNYGYTF
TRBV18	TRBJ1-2	CASSPGQGIDYGYTF